This T cell receptor beta chain was sequenced in a study of blood T cell repertoires in COVID-19. Study information: From T cells, B-cell-depleted T cells, or PBMCs came the material, which was cDNA or gDNA.

Trimming removed 4 bases from V and 3 bases from J, with 15 bases in between. Germline loops: CDR1 SGHDN, CDR2 FVKESK. The length of the CDR3 is 15 residues. Seattle patients were enrolled while actively infected and followed longitudinally. In the study's own analysis: Reference gene primer amplification gave nucleated cell count estimates. The repertoire was sequenced with immunoSEQ multiplex PCR; TCRdb's copy has only in-frame clones and lacks some. That table furnishes V, J and clone size, whereas the DNA furnished D and trimming. The sample consists of about 410,000 clones, around nine tenths of them appearing once.

The TCR was taken from a woman in her 40s with COVID-19, enrolled during active disease. This sequence joins TRBV14 and TRBJ2-5; the D is unclear. Specimen: peripheral blood. This CDR3 reads CASSPGKVRKETQYF. CDR3 sequence (DNA): TGTGCCAGCAGCCCAGGCAAGGTGCGAAAAGAGACCCAGTACTTC. The whole variable domain, filled in from reference TRBV14 and TRBJ2-5, reads EAGVTQFPSHSVIEKGQTVTLRCDPISGHDNLYWYRRVMGKEIKFLLHFVKESKQDESGMPNNRFLAERTGGTYSTLKVQPAELEDSGVYFCASSPGKVRKETQYFGPGTRLLVL.